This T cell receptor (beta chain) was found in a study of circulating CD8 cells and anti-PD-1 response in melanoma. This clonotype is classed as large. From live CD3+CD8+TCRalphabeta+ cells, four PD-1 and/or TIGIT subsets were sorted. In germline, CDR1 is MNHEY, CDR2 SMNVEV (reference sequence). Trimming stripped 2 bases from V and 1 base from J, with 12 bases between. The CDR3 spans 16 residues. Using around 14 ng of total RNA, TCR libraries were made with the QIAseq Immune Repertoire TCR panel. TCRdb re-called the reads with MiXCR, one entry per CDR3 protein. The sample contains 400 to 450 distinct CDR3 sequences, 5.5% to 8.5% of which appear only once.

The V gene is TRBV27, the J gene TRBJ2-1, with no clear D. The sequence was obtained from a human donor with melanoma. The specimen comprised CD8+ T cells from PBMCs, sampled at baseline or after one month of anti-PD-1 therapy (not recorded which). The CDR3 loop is CASSLLLGASYNEQFF. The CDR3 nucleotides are TGTGCCAGCAGTTTACTTCTAGGAGCTTCCTACAATGAGCAGTTCTTC.